Below are 27 T cell receptor beta chains sequenced from a single sample in a study of siplizumab effects on memory and regulatory T cells. Some clones are missing from TCRdb's copy, which holds only in-frame ones; the method was immunoSEQ multiplex PCR. The table has fewer than 110,000 clones, roughly 91% seen once. Sequenced input: non-Treg CD4+ T cells sorted from blood. These receptors all stem from a human donor in good health.

This clone was counted only a few times. The V gene is TRBV5-1, the J gene TRBJ2-7; TRBD2 might be the D (6 bases). The CDR3 length is 14 residues. V lost 4 bases to trimming and J lost 0 bases, with 11 bases between them. Germline CDR1 SGHRS, CDR2 YFSETQ. Written as DNA, the CDR3 is TGCGCCAGCAGCCGGAGGGACGGCTCCTACGAGCAGTACTTC. As protein: CASSRRDGSYEQYF.

The chain is built from TRBV5-1 and TRBJ2-5, with D unresolved. Trimming stripped 0 bases from V and 7 bases from J, with 10 bases between. The germline CDR1 and CDR2 sequences are SGHRS and YFSETQ. The CDR3 sequence is 13 residues long. This CDR3 reads CASSLDITGTQYF. CDR3 DNA: TGCGCCAGCAGCTTGGACATCACGGGGACCCAGTACTTC.

V gene TRBV2 combines with J gene TRBJ1-2; 9 bases agree with TRBD1. The V gene end was trimmed by 9 bases and the J gene end by 4 bases; junction bases not matched to a gene: 3. The CDR3 has 12 residues. Germline V CDR1 and CDR2: SNHLY, FYNNEI. In DNA form, the CDR3 reads TGTGCCAGAAGACAGGGGGGCTATGGCTACACCTTC. The encoded protein is CARRQGGYGYTF.

This clone was seen a single time. The CDR3 bases are TGTGCCAGCAGCTCCCTGGGGGAGGGGGAGGGAAATGAGCAGTTCTTC. It is translated as CASSSLGEGEGNEQFF. The chain joins TRBV5-4 to TRBJ2-1, with a tentative D call TRBD2 (7 bases). Trimming stripped 3 bases from V and 7 bases from J, with 20 bases between. Germline assignment: CDR1 SGHNT and CDR2 YYREEE (reference sequence). The CDR3 extends over 16 amino acids.

V and J are TRBV7-9 and TRBJ1-1; D remains ambiguous. Deletions cut 1 base from V and 0 bases from J, with 6 bases between. This CDR3 contains 14 residues. Germline CDR1 and CDR2: SEHNR and FQNEAQ (reference sequence). CDR3 loop: CASSLGRMNTEAFF. In nucleotides, the CDR3 is TGTGCCAGCAGCTTAGGACGGATGAACACTGAAGCTTTCTTT.

This clone was counted a single time. This chain joins TRBV6-5 and TRBJ1-1; D is unclear. This CDR3 has 12 amino acids. Germline V gives CDR1 MNHEY, CDR2 SVGAGI. V lost 5 bases and J lost 0, with 4 bases in between. DNA of the CDR3: TGTGCCAGCAGTCGCTTGAACACTGAAGCTTTCTTT. Translated, it gives CASSRLNTEAFF.

The gene calls are TRBV10-2 and TRBJ2-1, with TRBD2 identical over 11 bases. The CDR3 has 16 amino acids. Germline values: CDR1 WSHSY, CDR2 SAAADI. The ends lost 7 bases at V and 5 bases at J; junction bases unmatched: 10. In DNA form, the CDR3 reads TGCGCCAGCAATGGGATTAGCGGGAGGGTTAACAATGAGCAGTTCTTC. Translated: CASNGISGRVNNEQFF.

The rearrangement links TRBV29-1 to TRBJ2-3; 7 bases map to TRBD2. Germline CDR1 is SQVTM and CDR2 is ANQGSEA. The length of the CDR3 is 12 residues. V was clipped by 6 bases and J by 4 bases; unmatched bases: 4. The CDR3 DNA is TGCAGCGTCTCGGGAGGCCCAGATACGCAGTATTTT. Amino acids: CSVSGGPDTQYF.

The gene calls are TRBV4-2 and TRBJ2-6; no reliable D call. CDR3 length: 15 residues. V lost 4 bases and J 4 bases, leaving 11 bases between the germline ends. Germline V gene sequence: CDR1 LGHNA, CDR2 YNFKEQ. Here the CDR3 reads CASSRPLEGANVLTF. As DNA, the CDR3 is TGTGCCAGCAGCCGCCCTCTTGAAGGGGCCAACGTCCTGACTTTC.

The V call is TRBV5-1, the J call TRBJ2-7, with 9 bases identical to TRBD1. The J segment lost 2 bases and the V segment lost 4 bases, leaving 4 bases of the junction unmatched. Germline CDR1 reads SGHRS; CDR2 reads YFSETQ. The CDR3 spans 14 residues. The CDR3 spells CASSAQGATYEQYF. The DNA of the CDR3 is TGCGCCAGCAGCGCACAGGGGGCTACCTACGAGCAGTACTTC.

V is TRBV7-2 and J is TRBJ2-3; a possible D gene is TRBD2 (5 bases). The V and J ends lost 5 bases and 6 bases respectively, with 9 bases between them. CDR1 and CDR2 (germline): SGHTA, FQGNSA. The CDR3 sequence is 12 residues long. The CDR3 reads CASSLSGDTQYF. CDR3 nucleotide sequence: TGTGCCAGCAGCCTTTCGGGGGATACGCAGTATTTT.

The rearrangement uses TRBV19 and TRBJ2-6, with D tentatively TRBD2 (6 bases). Per the germline V gene, CDR1 is LNHDA and CDR2 is SQIVND (reference sequence). With 7 bases removed from V and 1 base from J, the gap between germline ends came to 11 bases. The CDR3 contains 15 residues. The CDR3 coding sequence is TGTGCCAGTACCCCGGGGGAGTCTGGGGCCAACGTCCTGACTTTC. Residues: CASTPGESGANVLTF.

The chain links TRBV6-5 to TRBJ1-2; D may be TRBD1 (5 bases). Trimming removed 7 bases at V and 3 bases at J, with 9 bases between. The CDR3 contains 12 residues. Germline V gene lookup returns CDR1 MNHEY and CDR2 SVGAGI. The chain's CDR3 is CASKKQDYGYTF. DNA of the CDR3: TGTGCCAGCAAAAAACAGGACTATGGCTACACCTTC.

The rearrangement joins TRBV7-3 to TRBJ1-1; no clear D gene. The CDR3 consists of 11 residues. V was pared by 5 bases and J by 8 bases, with 9 bases between. Germline V gene lookup returns CDR1 SGHTA and CDR2 FQGTGA. This CDR3 is CASSTSHEAFF. In DNA, the CDR3 is TGTGCCAGCAGCACCAGTCACGAAGCTTTCTTT.

V gene TRBV4-1 combines with J gene TRBJ2-3; possible D gene TRBD1, 6 bases. Per germline, CDR1 MGHRA and CDR2 YSYEKL. The CDR3 sequence is 15 residues long. V lost 4 bases and J 2 bases, leaving 13 bases between the germline ends. The CDR3 coding sequence is TGCGCCAGCAGCCGTTCCGGGACAACCACAGATACGCAGTATTTT. Residues: CASSRSGTTTDTQYF.

The CDR3 nucleotides read TGTGCCAGCGAAACAGGGTATAACTATGGCTACACCTTC. Translated: CASETGYNYGYTF. The chain carries TRBV7-2 and TRBJ1-2; D perhaps matches TRBD1 (6 bases). Trimming cost V 8 bases and J 1 base, with 11 bases left between them. CDR1 and CDR2 from the germline V gene are SGHTA and FQGNSA. CDR3 length equals 13 residues.

J is TRBJ2-3 and V is TRBV9; 9 bases are a match to TRBD2. Germline lookup yields CDR1 SGDLS and CDR2 YYNGEE. With V trimmed by 0 bases and J by 5 bases, 7 bases remained unmatched. CDR3 length: 16 residues. Written as DNA, the CDR3 is TGTGCCAGCAGCGTAGGACCAGCGGGAGGCATAGATACGCAGTATTTT. Translation: CASSVGPAGGIDTQYF.

The chain has TRBV6-1 and TRBJ1-4; the D is unclear. Germline CDR1 and CDR2: MNHNS and SASEGT. With 9 bases removed from V and 5 bases from J, the gap between germline ends came to 16 bases. The length of the CDR3 is 14 residues. The CDR3, as DNA: TGTGCCAGTGAGGACCGGGGTATCAATGAAAAACTGTTTTTT. It specifies CASEDRGINEKLFF.

The rearrangement joins TRBV28 to TRBJ2-7; no clear D gene. Germline V gene sequence: CDR1 MDHEN, CDR2 SYDVKM. Trimming took off 11 bases at V and 5 bases at J, with 22 bases between the two ends. This CDR3 region has 14 residues. CDR3 residues: CAGPVERNFNEQYF. The CDR3, as DNA: TGTGCCGGGCCCGTCGAGCGAAACTTCAACGAGCAGTACTTC.

V and J are TRBV9 and TRBJ1-5, with D maybe TRBD1 (5 bases). The ends were cut back, 0 bases at V and 2 bases at J, with 9 bases in the middle. Germline V CDR1 and CDR2: SGDLS, YYNGEE. CDR3 length equals 15 residues. CDR3 nucleotide sequence: TGTGCCAGCAGCGTAGCGGCGGGGGGCAATCAGCCCCAGCATTTT. As protein: CASSVAAGGNQPQHF.

The J gene is TRBJ1-4, the V gene TRBV6-5, with D unresolved. CDR3 length equals 14 residues. Germline V lookup: CDR1 MNHEY, CDR2 SVGAGI. V was shortened by 6 bases and J by 2 bases, with 10 bases between the two germline ends. DNA for the CDR3: TGTGCCAGCAGAAAAGATGGGACTAATGAAAAACTGTTTTTT. Translated: CASRKDGTNEKLFF.

V is TRBV11-2 and J is TRBJ2-1; D remains unclear. Germline-derived CDR1 and CDR2 are SGHAT and FQNNGV. CDR3 length: 13 residues. V was trimmed by 3 bases and J by 4 bases, leaving 7 bases between them. The CDR3 DNA sequence: TGTGCCAGCAGCTTGGCTGCATACAATGAGCAGTTCTTC. This gives the protein CASSLAAYNEQFF.

The chain is built from TRBV10-3 and TRBJ1-5; 7 nucleotides agree with TRBD1. This CDR3 is built from 15 residues. The V gene's germline CDR1 is ENHRY and CDR2 SYGVKD. Trimming took 7 bases from V and 1 from J; bases not matched to a gene: 7. CDR3 sequence: CAITFGDSSNQPQHF. Here the CDR3 DNA reads TGTGCCATCACCTTTGGGGACAGCAGCAATCAGCCCCAGCATTTT.

The rearrangement links TRBV11-3 to TRBJ1-2; the D gene is possibly TRBD1 (5 bases). Trimming stripped 1 base from V and 0 bases from J, with 15 bases between. The CDR3 has 17 amino acids. The germline gives CDR1 SGHNT, CDR2 YENEEA. CDR3 nucleotide sequence: TGTGCCAGCAGCTTAGGAAGGGGACGCGAAGCTAACTATGGCTACACCTTC. Translation gives CASSLGRGREANYGYTF.

This sequence joins TRBV6-1 and TRBJ2-2, with TRBD1 matching over 10 bases. The germline gives CDR1 MNHNS, CDR2 SASEGT. The CDR3 contains 15 residues. The V gene end was trimmed by 4 bases and the J gene end by 7 bases; junction bases not matched to a gene: 6. For the CDR3, the DNA is TGTGCCAGCAGTGTCGCCGGACAGGGGGGCGGGGAGCTGTTTTTT. This translates into CASSVAGQGGGELFF.

This clone was detected only once. V is TRBV11-3 and J is TRBJ2-1, with TRBD2 identical over 10 bases. V shed 5 bases and J 2 bases; nucleotides not matched to a gene: 6. The CDR3 loop spans 16 amino acids. The germline CDR1 and CDR2 sequences are SGHNT and YENEEA. The CDR3 spells CASSRGAGGPYNEQFF. CDR3 nucleotide sequence: TGTGCCAGCAGCCGGGGAGCGGGAGGGCCCTACAATGAGCAGTTCTTC.

The chain is built from TRBV18 and TRBJ1-2; unclear D gene. CDR1 and CDR2 from the germline V gene are KGHSH and LQKENI. Between the trimmed V and J ends, which lost 3 bases and 8 bases, there was a span of 13 bases. This CDR3 region has 13 residues. CDR3 amino acids: CASSPTLLGGYTF. In DNA form, the CDR3 reads TGTGCCAGCTCACCTACTCTGCTAGGAGGCTACACCTTC.